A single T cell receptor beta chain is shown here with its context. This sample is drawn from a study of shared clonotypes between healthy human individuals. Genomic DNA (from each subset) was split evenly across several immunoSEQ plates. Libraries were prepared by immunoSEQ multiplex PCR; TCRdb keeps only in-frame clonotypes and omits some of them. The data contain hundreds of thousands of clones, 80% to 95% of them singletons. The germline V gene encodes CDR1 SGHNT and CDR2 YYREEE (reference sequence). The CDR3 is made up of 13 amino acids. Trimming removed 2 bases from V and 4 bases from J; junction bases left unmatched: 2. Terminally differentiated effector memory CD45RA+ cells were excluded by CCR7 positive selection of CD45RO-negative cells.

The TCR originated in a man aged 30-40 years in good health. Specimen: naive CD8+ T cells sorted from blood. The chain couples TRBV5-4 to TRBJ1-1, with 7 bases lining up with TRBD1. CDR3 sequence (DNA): TGTGCCAGCAGCTTCGACAGGGCCACTGAAGCTTTCTTT. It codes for CASSFDRATEAFF.